Reported below is one T cell receptor (beta chain). The clone's antigen remains unknown. Nothing much larger sits one base from this clone, and base qualities are not available. The CDR3 goes from the cysteine to the phenylalanine over 15 residues. Only the CDR3 DNA stays, 45 bases, in frame from base 1. V is shortened by 2 bases, J by 10 bases, and the region joining them spans 18 bases. Taken from the germline V gene (reference sequence), the CDR1 and CDR2 loops are LNHDA and SQIVND. This sample is drawn from a study of cytomegalovirus exposure and HLA in healthy donors (dated by TCRdb to about 2017). About the study as a whole: According to an earlier analysis of several hundred of the donors, some 180 million T cells yielded roughly 110 million unique TCR beta sequences and about 300 Gb of sequence data. An early release covering roughly 580 HLA-typed donors comprised about 300 gigabases of sequencing data and around 80 million unique TCR sequences. The genetic ancestry cluster associated with self-reported Caucasian donors included roughly four fifths of the roughly 390 genotyped donors. The study profiled the T cell repertoires of 500 to 800 subjects by immunosequencing and related them to cytomegalovirus serostatus. All discovery cohort repertoires had been generated using a single sequencing platform. Both class I and class II loci were covered by HLA typing, at four-digit resolution. The number of typed donors differed by locus: roughly 620-640 for A, B, C, DRB1 and DQB1; approximately 520 for DQA1; 606 for DPA1; and some 450 for DPB1. In an earlier analysis of roughly 580 of the donors, high-throughput TCR beta sequencing was used to judge whether each TCR beta V gene segment behaved as functional or pseudogenic. A later genetic analysis used genome-wide SNP genotypes for about three fifths of the roughly 700 donors, treating that subset as a discovery cohort. Donor age, sex, ethnicity and CMV serostatus were compiled together with the repertoire data. A later analysis re-examined previously published TCR beta repertoires from about 670 donors and added high-resolution HLA genotyping to investigate patterns of TCR occurrence. About 5 DR-DQ haplotypes were handled as single units for association and clustering, since linkage in the cohort was strong. The study aimed to test whether cataloging public T cell receptors could reveal signatures of past pathogen exposure. In the later analysis, no new phenotypic data were used to find candidate immune exposures; instead, reliance was placed on TCR beta sequences and their occurrence across donors. High-throughput TCR immunosequencing, statistical association of individual TCRs with disease status, and machine learning were combined to predict cytomegalovirus infection status. A separate validation cohort of about 110 different subjects was used in addition to the approximately 670-subject first cohort. On average, roughly 250,000 unique TCR beta nucleotide sequences were sequenced per donor among a few hundred genotyped donors of the cohort, with roughly 20% of those sequences being non-productive.

Library creation used the immunoSEQ multiplex PCR assay. For the multiplex PCR, a mixture combining 60 forward primers for TCR Vbeta segments and 13 reverse primers for TCR Jbeta segments was used. The CDR3 region of rearranged TCR beta genes was amplified from genomic DNA by a multiplex PCR assay. The amplified TCR beta libraries were sequenced on the Illumina HiSeq System as 87-base-pair reads. The source study handled its data this way. In a later analysis, roughly 80 million unique TCR beta chains were counted across the 500 to 700 repertoires, and roughly 10 million of these chains were shared by at least two donors. A nearest-neighbor algorithm error-corrected the raw reads and collapsed the reads into unique sequences, merging closely related sequences to remove PCR and sequencing errors. V, D and J gene segments were assigned by aligning CDR3 sequences to IMGT reference sequences. For a sequence to be retained, at least a six-nucleotide match to both a V gene segment and a J gene segment was required. Rearrangements were called productive when the CDR3 lacked stop codons and stayed in frame with V and J; all others were non-productive. Following IMGT convention, CDR3 was defined as the stretch from the second conserved V-encoded cysteine up to the conserved J-encoded phenylalanine. The earlier analysis of some 600 of the donors excluded sequences that lacked an unambiguous match to a single V gene segment. An earlier analysis of about 600 of the donors called V segments functional above 56.7% productive rearrangements and segregating when the between-donor standard deviation exceeded 5%. A statistical classification framework was built to diagnose cytomegalovirus status from the catalog of TCR beta chain sequences. In a later analysis, V and J genes were assigned by comparing TCR nucleotide sequences against IMGT/GENE-DB human TR gene sequences. In a later analysis, CDR3 sequences and most-parsimonious VDJ recombination scenarios were assigned using the TCRdist pipeline. A later analysis defined each TCR beta chain by its CDR3 amino acid sequence plus V-gene family, and excluded reads lacking a unique V-gene family. In a later analysis, fewer than 600 highly shared, low-generation-probability nucleotide sequences were removed to address suspected cross-contamination and a sequencing artifact. For each public chain, a later analysis derived a clonal expansion index from normalized ranks of inferred template counts within each repertoire. In a later analysis, generation probabilities were computed using a VDJ recombination model fitted to out-of-frame rearrangements, and the results were checked against IGoR. In a later analysis, hypergeometric tests were used to score TCR-TCR, TCR-HLA and TCR-CMV co-occurrence, with a repertoire-size bias correction applied to TCR pairs. In a later analysis, false discovery rates were estimated by permuting HLA or CMV assignments 20 times. In a later analysis, co-occurring TCRs were grouped with DBSCAN, and TCRdist sequence similarity was added when clustering was performed within HLA-allele-positive subsets. Repertoires with fewer than 30,000 or more than 120,000 public chains, plus five repertoires with anomalous nucleotide sharing, were excluded from co-occurrence clustering. TCRdb obtained this table from immuneACCESS and retained in-frame rearrangements with V and J assigned. These tables miss some clones; where compared with another copy, unresolved V genes account for less than half of the shortfall, and the remainder is unexplained. That table is the source of V, J and clone size, and D and trimming were worked out from the DNA. Counted in this sample were about 98,000 clones; more than 60% of them appeared once. In total, the top ten clones hold under 2.5% of the sample.

Overall study results and their limits: Most TCR sequences were seen in very few donors, while some public TCRs were found in many individuals. Presence/absence analyses assumed roughly uniform sequencing depth across donors, an assumption that may not hold. In a later genetic analysis, fewer N-insertions in productive TCRs were reported among donors in an Asian-associated ancestry cluster than the roughly 640-donor mean. The classifier was reported to diagnose cytomegalovirus status with high specificity and sensitivity in both the original and validation cohorts. Linkage disequilibrium might explain the correlated functional status among segregating V segments, but an unknown experimental factor could not be ruled out. The cohort was sequenced for TCR beta chains only, and without alpha or paired-chain data the features that could be detected were limited. Compared with equally common non-associated chains, HLA-associated TCR beta chains in a later analysis were more clonally expanded and had lower generation probabilities. In a later analysis, around 15,000 TCR beta sequences were associated with specific HLA alleles at a false discovery rate of 0.05. A further reported finding was that TCR beta sequences accurately predicted the HLA-A and HLA-B alleles for most subjects in the first cohort. Assigning TCR associations to individual alleles was difficult when HLA alleles, especially DR and DQ, strongly co-occurred. HLA typing was unavailable for some donors at each locus, so association tests used only the typed subset. According to the authors, the approach could potentially be generalized to other disease states and immunological phenotypes. A cluster of highly shared sequence variants was judged likely to represent a technical artifact of the sequencing pipeline. An association between a missense DCLRE1C variant and V-gene and J-gene trimming of TCR beta chains was found in a later genetic analysis and replicated in an independent cohort. An earlier analysis of some 560 of the donors showed that most TCR beta V segments appeared in productive rearrangements either about 87% or about 30% of the time, which broadly matched IMGT annotations. Because counts were too low, about 15 rarely observed V segments, including chromosome 9 orphons, were left out of the earlier analysis of several hundred of the donors. According to a later analysis, most CMV-associated TCR beta chains appeared to be HLA-restricted, and the HLA associations seemed to be driven largely by CMV exposure. CMV serostatus was the only immune exposure information available for the cohort. Some IMGT-functional V segments, including TRBV6-2 and TRBV6-3, could not be told apart with the 87-base-pair reads, so those segments were excluded. In the study, about 150 TCR beta chains were listed as associated with cytomegalovirus. In a later analysis, several top co-occurrence clusters were reported to appear linked to parvovirus B19, influenza, CMV and Epstein-Barr virus. In a later analysis, the rate of TCR association differed among HLA loci, with DRB1 alleles having the most associated TCRs and HLA-C alleles having the fewest. In vitro tests confirmed that a few of the cytomegalovirus-associated TCR beta chains recognize cytomegalovirus antigens.

The cohort was made up of roughly 670 healthy bone marrow donors. At the time of sampling, all cohort members were nominally healthy, though unrecorded immune exposures were likely present. The donor tested CMV seronegative, placing the donor among the approximately 400 seronegative members of the cohort. Each donor provided a peripheral blood sample, and peripheral blood mononuclear cells were used for TCR beta sequencing. Genomic DNA was extracted from the blood cell samples with the Qiagen DNeasy Blood Extraction Kit. This clonotype was sampled from a man aged 50-60 years in good health and CMV-seronegative. The sequencing sample was made of PBMCs. The chain is made from TRBV19 and TRBJ2-1, with no reliable assignment of the D segment. The encoded CDR3 is CASSILIGPPREQFF. The DNA sequence reads TGTGCCAGTAGTATACTAATCGGCCCACCCAGGGAGCAGTTCTTC.